The 16 T cell receptor beta chains presented below share a single source sample, sequenced in a study of blood T cell repertoires in COVID-19. The method was immunoSEQ multiplex PCR; TCRdb's version includes in-frame clones alone and lacks a portion of them. The sample has fewer than 200,000 clones; about four fifths are singletons. The specimen sequenced was peripheral blood. The source is a woman in her sixties or seventies with COVID-19, enrolled during active disease.

Note on this clone: The DNA is omitted, as the CDR3 cannot be located on it reliably, and the CDR3 follows TCRdb's listing. V and J are TRBV12-1 and TRBJ2-1; the table's D call, TRBD2, was not checked against the DNA. TRBV12-1 represents a pseudogene. The CDR3 numbers 14 amino acids, ends counted. This chain's CDR3 is CASSFGYFCNEQFF.

V usage is TRBV6-1 and J usage is TRBJ1-2; a weak D match, TRBD1 (5 bases). The CDR3 runs to 16 residues. Trimming stripped 0 bases from V and 4 bases from J, with 15 bases between. CDR1 MNHNS and CDR2 SASEGT come from the germline V gene. The CDR3 sequence: CASSEAWQGGLYGYTF. The CDR3 bases are TGTGCCAGCAGTGAAGCATGGCAGGGAGGCCTCTATGGCTACACCTTC.

CDR3 sequence reads: CASSRPSETSYEQYF. The CDR3 nucleotides are TGTGCCAGCAGCCGCCCCAGCGAGACCTCCTACGAGCAGTACTTC. The rearrangement joins TRBV6-6 to TRBJ2-7; D remains ambiguous. The CDR3 has 15 residues. Germline loops: CDR1 MNHNY, CDR2 SVGAGI (reference sequence). V was cut by 6 bases and J by 0 bases, with 15 bases left in between.

This clone appeared many times. V and J are TRBV5-1 and TRBJ1-3; 9 bases are shared with TRBD1. The CDR3 runs 16 residues. The trim removed 0 bases at V and 2 bases at J, leaving 3 bases unmatched. CDR1 is SGHRS, CDR2 YFSETQ, per germline. CDR3 protein: CASSLVRQGAGNTIYF. In nucleotides, the CDR3 is TGCGCCAGCAGCTTGGTAAGACAGGGGGCTGGAAACACCATATATTTT.

CDR3 region: CASSLDRDADTQYF. The CDR3, as DNA: TGTGCCAGCAGCTTAGACAGGGACGCAGATACGCAGTATTTT. The chain is built from TRBV7-3 and TRBJ2-3; TRBD1 matches at 7 bases. Per germline, CDR1 SGHTA and CDR2 FQGTGA. This CDR3 contains 14 residues. Trimming took 2 bases from V and 4 from J; bases not matched to a gene: 3. The full variable domain, with the rest looked up from reference TRBV7-3 and TRBJ2-3, is GAGVSQTPSNKVTEKGKYVELRCDPISGHTALYWYRQSLGQGPEFLIYFQGTGAADDSGLPNDRFFAVRPEGSVSTLKIQRTERGDSAVYLCASSLDRDADTQYFGPGTRLTVL.

The chain uses TRBV5-1 and TRBJ2-7; 11 bases align to TRBD2. This CDR3 is built from 15 residues. J lost 0 bases, V lost 5 bases, and 4 bases had no gene match. Germline V lookup: CDR1 SGHRS, CDR2 YFSETQ. CDR3 amino acids: CASRAGTSGSYEQYF. CDR3 coding DNA: TGCGCCAGCAGGGCCGGGACTAGCGGCTCCTACGAGCAGTACTTC.

The chain has TRBV5-4 and TRBJ2-7; 8 bases line up with TRBD1. This CDR3 has 14 residues. Trimming cost V 3 bases and J 2 bases; bases outside gene matches: 4. The V gene's germline CDR1 is SGHNT and CDR2 YYREEE (reference sequence). The CDR3 DNA sequence: TGTGCCAGCAGCTCAAAACAGGGGGCCTACGAGCAGTACTTC. Protein: CASSSKQGAYEQYF. Full variable domain (rest looked up from reference TRBV5-4 and TRBJ2-7): ETGVTQSPTHLIKTRGQQVTLRCSSQSGHNTVSWYQQALGQGPQFIFQYYREEENGRGNFPPRFSGLQFPNYSSELNVNALELDDSALYLCASSSKQGAYEQYFGPGTRLTVT.

J is TRBJ1-5 and V is TRBV5-4; 8 nucleotides match TRBD1. Germline trimming cut 3 bases from V and 1 base from J; bases unmatched to any gene: 6. Germline lookup yields CDR1 SGHNT and CDR2 YYREEE (reference sequence). The CDR3 covers 16 residues. The CDR3 DNA is TGTGCCAGCAGCTGCAGCCGGGACAGGAGCAATCAGCCCCAGCATTTT. As protein: CASSCSRDRSNQPQHF.

This chain joins TRBV4-3 and TRBJ2-3; tentative D call: TRBD1 (5 bases). The V and J ends lost 0 bases and 3 bases respectively, with 13 bases between them. This CDR3 is 16 amino acids long. Per the germline V gene, CDR1 is LGHNA and CDR2 is YSLEER. DNA for the CDR3: TGCGCCAGCAGCCAAGACGAACAGGCTAGGACAGATACGCAGTATTTT. Its translation is CASSQDEQARTDTQYF.

The V gene is TRBV28, the J gene TRBJ2-4, with 8 bases lining up with TRBD2. Looked up from germline, CDR1 is MDHEN and CDR2 is SYDVKM. After removal of 2 bases from V and 0 bases from J, the junction contained 18 bases not matched to a gene. This CDR3 is 21 amino acids long. The CDR3 DNA follows: TGTGCCAGCAGTTTACAAATTCTGTCGGGGGGGACGGACGGAGCCAAAAACATTCAGTACTTC. Protein: CASSLQILSGGTDGAKNIQYF.

This clone was recorded only once. The gene calls are TRBV9 and TRBJ2-1, with a weak D call TRBD2 (5 bases). Germline V gene lookup returns CDR1 SGDLS and CDR2 YYNGEE. The CDR3 consists of 16 residues. Trimming cost V 4 bases and J 1 base, with 15 bases left between them. The CDR3 sequence is CASSPRMGASYNEQFF. In DNA, the CDR3 is TGTGCCAGCAGCCCCCGAATGGGAGCGTCCTACAATGAGCAGTTCTTC.

In regard to this clone: The identical CDR3 is also encoded by other nucleotide sequences in the sample. The chain combines TRBV7-9 with TRBJ2-1; TRBD2 agrees at 13 bases. CDR3 length equals 15 residues. CDR1 is SEHNR and CDR2 is FQNEAQ in the germline V gene (reference sequence). The junction had 6 bases not matched to a gene; V was cut back by 5 bases and J by 8 bases. CDR3 DNA: TGTGCCAGCAGCCTCCGACTAGCGGGAGGTGATGAGCAGTTCTTC. Its protein is CASSLRLAGGDEQFF.

The chain carries TRBV5-1 and TRBJ2-3; 11 bases fit TRBD2. V shed 4 bases and J 4 bases; nucleotides not matched to a gene: 11. This CDR3 is built from 17 residues. The germline V gene encodes CDR1 SGHRS and CDR2 YFSETQ. The CDR3 bases are TGCGCCAGCAGCACACGTACTAGCGGGAGAAGGGCAGATACGCAGTATTTT. This sequence encodes CASSTRTSGRRADTQYF.

The chain combines TRBV25-1 with TRBJ1-2; D gene ambiguous. With 2 bases removed from V and 7 bases from J, the gap between germline ends came to 20 bases. The CDR3 covers 16 residues. In germline, CDR1 is MGHDK, CDR2 SYGVNS. CDR3: CASSEAAISGKRGYTF. The CDR3 nucleotides are TGTGCCAGCAGTGAAGCCGCTATTTCGGGTAAACGTGGCTACACCTTC.

This chain links TRBV5-1 with TRBJ1-4; 7 bases are a match to TRBD1. The V segment lost 4 bases and the J segment 5 bases; nucleotides outside the gene matches: 8. The CDR3 extends over 15 amino acids. In germline, CDR1 is SGHRS, CDR2 YFSETQ. The CDR3 region has the DNA TGCGCCAGCAGCGAAGGGACAGCTAAGAATGAAAAACTGTTTTTT. Translated, it gives CASSEGTAKNEKLFF.

This rearrangement joins TRBV29-1 to TRBJ2-7; D might be TRBD1 (6 bases). Germline V CDR1 and CDR2: SQVTM, ANQGSEA. The CDR3 length is 12 residues. Trimming cost V 4 bases and J 2 bases, with 9 bases left between them. Written as DNA, the CDR3 is TGCAGCGTTGTCCAGGGGACCTACGAGCAGTACTTC. Translating gives CSVVQGTYEQYF.